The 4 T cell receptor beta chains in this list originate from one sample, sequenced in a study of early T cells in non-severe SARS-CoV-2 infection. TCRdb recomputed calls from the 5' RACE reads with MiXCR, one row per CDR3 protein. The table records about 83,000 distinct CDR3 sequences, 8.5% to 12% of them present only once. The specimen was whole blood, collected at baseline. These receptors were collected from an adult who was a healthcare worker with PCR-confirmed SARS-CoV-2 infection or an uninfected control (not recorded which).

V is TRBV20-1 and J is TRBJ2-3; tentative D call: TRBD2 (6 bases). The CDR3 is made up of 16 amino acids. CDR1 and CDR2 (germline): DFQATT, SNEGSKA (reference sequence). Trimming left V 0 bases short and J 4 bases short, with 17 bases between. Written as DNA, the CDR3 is TGCAGTGCTAGAGATGAGCGTGCCGTAGCGGCAGATACGCAGTATTTT. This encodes CSARDERAVAADTQYF.

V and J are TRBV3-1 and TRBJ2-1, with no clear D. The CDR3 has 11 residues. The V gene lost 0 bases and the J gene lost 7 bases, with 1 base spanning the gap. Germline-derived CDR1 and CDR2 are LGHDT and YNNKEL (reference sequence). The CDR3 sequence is CASSQENEQFF. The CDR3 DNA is TGTGCCAGCAGCCAAGAAAATGAGCAGTTCTTC.

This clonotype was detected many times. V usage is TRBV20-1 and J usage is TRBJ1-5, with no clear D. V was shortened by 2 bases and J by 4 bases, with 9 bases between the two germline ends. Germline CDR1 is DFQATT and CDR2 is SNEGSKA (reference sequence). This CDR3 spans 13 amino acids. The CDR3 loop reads CSARLRVNQPQHF. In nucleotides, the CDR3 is TGCAGTGCTAGACTAAGGGTTAATCAGCCCCAGCATTTT.

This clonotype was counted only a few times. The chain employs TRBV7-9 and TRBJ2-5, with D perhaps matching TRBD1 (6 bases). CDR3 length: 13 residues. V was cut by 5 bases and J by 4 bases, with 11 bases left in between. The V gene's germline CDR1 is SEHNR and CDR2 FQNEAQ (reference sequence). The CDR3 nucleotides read TGTGCCAGCAGCGTACTCAGGGGAGAGACCCAGTACTTC. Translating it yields CASSVLRGETQYF.